These 31 T cell receptor beta chains came from one sample sequenced in a study of cytomegalovirus exposure and HLA in healthy donors. PCR involved 60 Vbeta and 13 Jbeta primers. The repertoire was sequenced with immunoSEQ multiplex PCR; TCRdb's copy has only in-frame clones and lacks some. In the table there are under 200,000 clones, roughly 82% of which are singletons. The sequenced material came from PBMCs. Receptors were obtained from a woman aged 45-65 years in good health and CMV-seronegative.

J is TRBJ2-2 and V is TRBV5-1, with a tentative D call TRBD2 (6 bases). The germline gives CDR1 SGHRS, CDR2 YFSETQ. The CDR3 totals 17 residues. V lost 3 bases and J lost 0, with 15 bases in between. CDR3 nucleotide sequence: TGCGCCAGCAGCTCCTTGGGGGGAAACCCGAACACCGGGGAGCTGTTTTTT. Translating it yields CASSSLGGNPNTGELFF. Full variable domain (outside the CDR3, taken from reference TRBV5-1 and TRBJ2-2): KAGVTQTPRYLIKTRGQQVTLSCSPISGHRSVSWYQQTPGQGLQFLFEYFSETQRNKGNFPGRFSGRQFSNSRSEMNVSTLELGDSALYLCASSSLGGNPNTGELFFGEGSRLTVL.

The chain links TRBV5-6 to TRBJ1-1; 8 bases are shared with TRBD1. The germline gives CDR1 SGHDT, CDR2 YYEEEE. This CDR3 region has 14 residues. Trimming cost V 4 bases and J 3 bases; bases outside gene matches: 5. CDR3 region: CASSARDRYTEAFF. The CDR3 region has the DNA TGTGCCAGCAGCGCCCGGGACAGGTACACTGAAGCTTTCTTT. The variable domain in full, with the rest retrieved from reference TRBV5-6 and TRBJ1-1, is DAGVTQSPTHLIKTRGQQVTLRCSPKSGHDTVSWYQQALGQGPQFIFQYYEEEERQRGNFPDRFSGHQFPNYSSELNVNALLLGDSALYLCASSARDRYTEAFFGQGTRLTVV.

The rearrangement links TRBV19 to TRBJ1-1, with TRBD1 as a possible D gene (5 bases). Trimming left V 4 bases short and J 3 bases short, with 6 bases between. Germline CDR1 is LNHDA and CDR2 is SQIVND (reference sequence). The CDR3 has 12 amino acids. The CDR3, as DNA: TGTGCCAGTAGTAGGGGCTACACTGAAGCTTTCTTT. It yields the protein CASSRGYTEAFF.

The J gene is TRBJ2-7, the V gene TRBV10-2; possibly TRBD2 for D (6 bases). V was clipped by 4 bases and J by 5 bases, with 15 bases between them. The V gene's germline CDR1 is WSHSY and CDR2 SAAADI. CDR3 length: 14 residues. The CDR3 sequence: CASSGGVGGHEQYF. CDR3 DNA sequence: TGCGCCAGCAGTGGCGGGGTAGGAGGCCACGAGCAGTACTTC.

The gene calls are TRBV7-6 and TRBJ1-1; the D is unclear. Germline CDR1 SGHVS, CDR2 FNYEAQ. This CDR3 is 13 amino acids long. Trimming removed 1 base at V and 4 bases at J, with 7 bases between. This CDR3 reads CASSLGGFTEAFF. CDR3 nucleotides: TGTGCCAGCAGCTTAGGAGGGTTCACTGAAGCTTTCTTT.

The rearrangement joins TRBV9 to TRBJ1-3; D not resolved. The CDR3 is 16 residues long. Trimming took 0 bases from V and 3 from J, leaving 13 bases between them. Germline V gene data show CDR1 as SGDLS and CDR2 as YYNGEE. CDR3 DNA: TGTGCCAGCAGCGTAGCCCCAGGTGGATTTGGAAACACCATATATTTT. It specifies CASSVAPGGFGNTIYF.

The chain links TRBV5-1 to TRBJ2-1; 8 bases line up with TRBD2. V lost 5 bases to trimming and J lost 5 bases; unmatched junction nucleotides: 6. CDR1 and CDR2 from the germline V gene are SGHRS and YFSETQ. The CDR3 consists of 14 residues. Here the CDR3 DNA reads TGCGCCAGCAGGCCACTAGCGGACAACAATGAGCAGTTCTTC. Translating gives CASRPLADNNEQFF.

The chain has TRBV27 and TRBJ2-7; D remains unclear. This CDR3 has 13 amino acids. V was trimmed by 5 bases and J by 1 base, leaving 9 bases between them. CDR1 is MNHEY, CDR2 SMNVEV, per germline (reference sequence). Here the CDR3 reads CASSPSVSYEQYF. In nucleotides, the CDR3 is TGTGCCAGCAGTCCAAGCGTTTCCTACGAGCAGTACTTC.

Here the CDR3 reads CASSELVQNQSPLHF. CDR3 nucleotides: TGTGCCAGCAGTGAGCTAGTCCAGAATCAATCACCCCTCCACTTT. The chain combines TRBV6-1 with TRBJ1-6; D unclear. The germline V and J ends were trimmed by 3 bases and 10 bases, with 16 bases remaining between them. From germline, CDR1 is MNHNS and CDR2 SASEGT. The CDR3 spans 15 residues.

The chain uses TRBV5-4 and TRBJ2-1, with 11 bases aligning to TRBD2. J lost 5 bases, V lost 2 bases, and 9 bases had no gene match. The CDR3 spans 17 residues. Germline CDR1 SGHNT, CDR2 YYREEE (reference sequence). CDR3 loop: CASSFPLAGVGDNEQFF. CDR3 nucleotides: TGTGCCAGCAGCTTCCCACTAGCGGGGGTAGGGGACAATGAGCAGTTCTTC.

As concerns this clone: A read error may account for a junction end that differs from germline. V usage is TRBV6-6 and J usage is TRBJ1-2; 9 nucleotides align to TRBD1. CDR1 and CDR2 from the germline V gene are MNHNY and SVGAGI (reference sequence). This CDR3 is built from 13 residues. CDR3 protein: CASSLSIRDRDDF. The CDR3 region has the DNA TGTGCCAGCAGTCTCTCCATCCGGGACAGGGATGACTTC.

V gene TRBV5-1 combines with J gene TRBJ1-2, with 8 bases matching TRBD1. Trimming at V came to 7 bases and at J to 4 bases, leaving 15 bases not matched to a gene. CDR3 length equals 16 residues. Germline CDR1 and CDR2: SGHRS and YFSETQ. The CDR3 DNA sequence: TGCGCCAGCGCCCCTAGGACAGGGAATTCGGGCTATGGCTACACCTTC. As protein: CASAPRTGNSGYGYTF. The whole variable domain, remainder taken from reference TRBV5-1 and TRBJ1-2, is KAGVTQTPRYLIKTRGQQVTLSCSPISGHRSVSWYQQTPGQGLQFLFEYFSETQRNKGNFPGRFSGRQFSNSRSEMNVSTLELGDSALYLCASAPRTGNSGYGYTFGSGTRLTVV.

The V and J genes are TRBV7-9 and TRBJ2-1, with D tentatively TRBD2 (6 bases). Trimming took 5 bases from V and 8 from J, leaving 19 bases between them. The V gene's germline CDR1 is SEHNR and CDR2 FQNEAQ (reference sequence). CDR3 length equals 15 residues. In nucleotides, the CDR3 is TGTGCCAGCAGCCGTTATTCGGGAGAGATAGATGAGCAGTTCTTC. Translating it yields CASSRYSGEIDEQFF. The variable domain in full, with the rest retrieved from reference TRBV7-9 and TRBJ2-1, is DTGVSQNPRHKITKRGQNVTFRCDPISEHNRLYWYRQTLGQGPEFLTYFQNEAQLEKSRLLSDRFSAERPKGSFSTLEIQRTEQGDSAMYLCASSRYSGEIDEQFFGPGTRLTVL.

The chain recombines TRBV6-1 with TRBJ1-2, with 7 bases matching TRBD1. Trimming took 5 bases from V and 4 from J; bases not matched to a gene: 4. This CDR3 is 13 amino acids long. CDR1 and CDR2 from the germline V gene are MNHNS and SASEGT. CDR3 residues: CASSLGQTYGYTF. The CDR3 DNA is TGTGCCAGCAGTTTGGGACAGACCTATGGCTACACCTTC.

This chain links TRBV28 with TRBJ2-1, with TRBD2 identical over 10 bases. CDR1 is MDHEN, CDR2 SYDVKM, per germline. Trimming cost V 8 bases and J 5 bases; bases outside gene matches: 9. The CDR3 runs to 15 residues. The chain's CDR3 is CASDRLAGLNNEQFF. CDR3 nucleotides: TGTGCCAGCGACAGACTAGCGGGCCTTAACAATGAGCAGTTCTTC.

The chain uses TRBV29-1 and TRBJ2-1; possible D gene TRBD2, 6 bases. The germline V gene has CDR1 SQVTM and CDR2 ANQGSEA. Trimming pared 5 bases from V and 7 bases from J, leaving 18 bases between. CDR3 size: 14 residues. This CDR3 is CSVWDSLSQNEQFF. CDR3 nucleotides: TGCAGCGTTTGGGACTCACTCAGCCAAAATGAGCAGTTCTTC.

This chain joins TRBV9 and TRBJ1-5; no clear D gene. Germline CDR1 reads SGDLS; CDR2 reads YYNGEE. V lost 5 bases and J lost 6, with 9 bases in between. This CDR3 contains 12 residues. CDR3 in amino acids: CASSSGGQPQHF. As DNA, the CDR3 is TGTGCCAGCAGTTCCGGCGGTCAGCCCCAGCATTTT.

V is TRBV11-1 and J is TRBJ2-1; 9 bases agree with TRBD2. Trimming cost V 3 bases and J 7 bases; bases outside gene matches: 7. The CDR3 contains 15 residues. Germline values: CDR1 SGHAT, CDR2 FQDESV (reference sequence). CDR3 sequence (DNA): TGTGCCAGCAGCTTTAGACTAGCGGAGGGAAATGAGCAGTTCTTC. Translated: CASSFRLAEGNEQFF.

CDR3 residues: CASSPTSGSTDTQYF. The CDR3 DNA reads TGTGCCAGCAGCCCGACTAGCGGAAGCACAGATACGCAGTATTTT. The chain has TRBV7-3 and TRBJ2-3; 9 bases are shared with TRBD2. The CDR3 consists of 15 residues. Germline V gene data show CDR1 as SGHTA and CDR2 as FQGTGA. The ends lost 5 bases at V and 0 bases at J; junction bases unmatched: 3.

This sequence joins TRBV12-5 and TRBJ1-5, with 10 positions matching TRBD1. Germline CDR1 LGHNT, CDR2 FRNRAP. J lost 7 bases, V lost 5 bases, and 5 bases had no gene match. The CDR3 has 14 residues. The CDR3 coding sequence is TGTGCTAGTGGTGAGGGACAGGGGCGGCAGCCCCAGCATTTT. Encoded protein: CASGEGQGRQPQHF.

This clone was counted once. The chain is built from TRBV10-3 and TRBJ2-5, with 7 bases fitting TRBD1. Near its end, the DNA agrees better with TRBJ2-7, so the J call may be wrong. The CDR3 runs to 12 residues. The germline V gene has CDR1 ENHRY and CDR2 SYGVKD. The CDR3 DNA reads as TGTGCCATCGGGGACAGCTCCTACGAGCAGTACTTC. The encoded protein is CAIGDSSYEQYF.

This rearrangement joins TRBV7-3 to TRBJ2-3, with TRBD2 as a possible D gene (5 bases). Trimming shortened V by 5 bases and J by 6 bases, and 12 bases separated the two germline ends. This CDR3 is built from 13 residues. The germline gives CDR1 SGHTA, CDR2 FQGTGA. The CDR3 DNA reads TGTGCCAGCAGCCCGGGGTCGGGCGATACGCAGTATTTT. Its translation is CASSPGSGDTQYF.

DNA for the CDR3: TGTGCCACCAGCAGAGATCCCTCAGGGGGCGTTTGGTCTGGCTACACCTTC. As protein: CATSRDPSGGVWSGYTF. V gene TRBV15 combines with J gene TRBJ1-2, with TRBD1 identical over 8 bases. The germline CDR1 and CDR2 sequences are LNHNV and YYDKDF (reference sequence). The CDR3 has 17 residues. The trim removed 0 bases at V and 7 bases at J, leaving 13 bases unmatched.

This chain connects TRBV5-6 to TRBJ2-7, with 7 nucleotides matching TRBD1. In germline, CDR1 is SGHDT, CDR2 YYEEEE. CDR3 length equals 15 residues. J gave up 4 bases and V 4 bases, and 11 bases lay outside the gene matches. The CDR3 sequence is CASSPRQGRTYEQYF. The CDR3 DNA sequence: TGTGCCAGCAGCCCGAGACAGGGACGAACGTACGAGCAGTACTTC.

The chain joins TRBV5-4 to TRBJ1-3, with a weak D call TRBD1 (5 bases). CDR1 SGHNT and CDR2 YYREEE come from the germline V gene (reference sequence). The CDR3 has 14 residues. The V gene lost 0 bases and the J gene lost 2 bases, with 6 bases spanning the gap. CDR3 residues: CASSLAGPGNTIYF. CDR3 nucleotides: TGTGCCAGCAGCTTGGCAGGGCCTGGAAACACCATATATTTT.

The V gene is TRBV18, the J gene TRBJ1-1, with D hard to call. Trimming shortened V by 7 bases and J by 4 bases, and 22 bases separated the two germline ends. The CDR3 covers 16 residues. In germline, CDR1 is KGHSH, CDR2 LQKENI. CDR3 sequence (DNA): TGTGCCAGCTTTACCAGTATCTCCACGTACCCCACTGAAGCTTTCTTT. Amino acid sequence: CASFTSISTYPTEAFF.

This chain uses TRBV5-6 with TRBJ2-3; no clear D. Germline V CDR1 and CDR2: SGHDT, YYEEEE. Trimming removed 2 bases from V and 6 bases from J, with 7 bases in between. The CDR3 length is 12 residues. The CDR3 nucleotides read TGTGCCAGCAGCTTCCCCGAGGATACGCAGTATTTT. It translates to CASSFPEDTQYF.

This clone has a handful of counts. The same CDR3 is also encoded by other DNA sequences in this sample. The V call is TRBV4-3, the J call TRBJ2-1, with a possible D match to TRBD2 (5 bases). Germline CDR1 LGHNA, CDR2 YSLEER. The CDR3 totals 13 residues. V was clipped by 2 bases and J by 6 bases, with 8 bases between them. CDR3 amino acids: CASSQRTGNEQFF. The CDR3 bases are TGCGCCAGCAGCCAACGGACTGGCAATGAGCAGTTCTTC.

The CDR3 region has the DNA TGCGCCAGCAGCCAACCGAGGACAGCAACTAATGAAAAACTGTTTTTT. Its translation is CASSQPRTATNEKLFF. The chain is built from TRBV4-1 and TRBJ1-4; D is perhaps TRBD1 (6 bases). V lost 2 bases and J 0 bases, leaving 10 bases between the germline ends. This CDR3 has 16 amino acids. Germline lookup yields CDR1 MGHRA and CDR2 YSYEKL.

The rearrangement joins TRBV25-1 to TRBJ2-1; the match to TRBD1 covers 9 bases. The germline V gene encodes CDR1 MGHDK and CDR2 SYGVNS. Trimming cost V 6 bases and J 4 bases; bases outside gene matches: 10. CDR3 size: 16 residues. CDR3: CASSPLDRGEYNEQFF. The CDR3 nucleotides are TGTGCCAGCAGCCCCTTAGACAGGGGGGAATACAATGAGCAGTTCTTC.

This chain uses TRBV5-6 with TRBJ2-2; TRBD1 agrees at 8 bases. Germline V gene sequence: CDR1 SGHDT, CDR2 YYEEEE. With 1 base clipped from V and 6 bases from J, the junction kept 2 bases outside the gene matches. The CDR3 spans 14 residues. The CDR3 is CASSLTGGAGELFF. In nucleotides, the CDR3 is TGTGCCAGCAGCTTGACAGGGGGTGCCGGGGAGCTGTTTTTT.